These T cell receptor beta chains were read from a single sample in a study of blood T cell repertoires in COVID-19. The assay was immunoSEQ multiplex PCR, and TCRdb's table has in-frame clones only and misses some. The sample has about 250,000 clones; 85% to 90% are singletons. The sequenced sample was PBMCs or T cells enriched from blood (not recorded which). These receptors were taken from a man between 40 and 49 years old who had recovered from COVID-19. Each CDR3 is given with its conserved first and last residue. Each record gives: clone size, V gene, D gene, J gene, CDR3 DNA, CDR3 protein. A D gene is named only where the DNA matches it firmly. Rows may omit the clone size; those that give it use once, few, many or a size class.

.	TRBV2	.	TRBJ1-1	TGTGCCAGCAGCAGCAGGGAAATTCTGGAAGCTTTCTTT	CASSSREILEAFF
.	TRBV28	.	TRBJ2-6	TGTGCCAGCAGTCGACAGGTTCCCTCTGGGGCCAACGTCCTGACTTTC	CASSRQVPSGANVLTF
.	TRBV19	TRBD2	TRBJ2-7	TGTGCCAGTAGTACCCTAGCGGGAACCTACGAGCAGTACTTC	CASSTLAGTYEQYF
.	TRBV24-1	.	TRBJ2-3	TGTGCCACCAGTGACTTCCGGAGCACAGATACGCAGTATTTT	CATSDFRSTDTQYF
.	TRBV6-5	TRBD1	TRBJ1-1	TGTGCCAGCAGTTACGGGACAGGGGGGGCTGAAGCTTTCTTT	CASSYGTGGAEAFF
.	TRBV19	TRBD1	TRBJ2-5	TGTGCCAGTACACCGGACAGGGCCCAAGAGACCCAGTACTTC	CASTPDRAQETQYF
.	TRBV30	.	TRBJ1-3	TGTGCCTGGAGTTACGGGTCTGGAAACACCATATATTTT	CAWSYGSGNTIYF
.	TRBV11-3	TRBD1	TRBJ2-3	TGTGCCAGCAGCAATCAGGGGGCCTCAGATACGCAGTATTTT	CASSNQGASDTQYF
few	TRBV7-9	TRBD1	TRBJ1-1	TGTGCCAGCAGCCCCGACAGGGTGAACACTGAAGCTTTCTTT	CASSPDRVNTEAFF
.	TRBV5-4	.	TRBJ2-5	TGTGCCAGCAGACTCCAGGGGCGAATAGAGACCCAGTACTTC	CASRLQGRIETQYF
.	TRBV27	.	TRBJ2-4	TGTGCCAGCAGTTCGCTACAGGTCCCCAAAAACATTCAGTACTTC	CASSSLQVPKNIQYF
.	TRBV7-8	TRBD1	TRBJ1-5	TGTGCCAGCAGCCCAAGGGACAGTGGAAATCAGCCCCAGCATTTT	CASSPRDSGNQPQHF
.	TRBV6-6	TRBD1	TRBJ2-2	TGTGCCAGCAGAACGACAGGGGGGACCGGGGAGCTGTTTTTT	CASRTTGGTGELFF
.	TRBV9	TRBD2	TRBJ2-1	TGTGCCAGCAGCCCTCGGACTAGCGGGAATGAGCAGTTCTTC	CASSPRTSGNEQFF
.	TRBV3-1/TRBV3-2	TRBD2	TRBJ2-2	TGTGCCAGCAGCCAAGCAACGGGACTAGCGGGGGCCCCGAACACCGGGGAGCTGTTTTTT	CASSQATGLAGAPNTGELFF
.	TRBV3-1/TRBV3-2	.	TRBJ1-1	TGTGCCAGCAGGGACAGCCTTGGGAGCACTGAAGCTTTCTTT	CASRDSLGSTEAFF
.	TRBV6-5	TRBD1	TRBJ2-7	TGTGCCAGCAGTTTGGGACAGGGGTCCGGCGAGCAGTACTTC	CASSLGQGSGEQYF
.	TRBV30	TRBD2	TRBJ2-1	TGTGCCTGGAGTGTACTAGCGCGGAATGAGCAGTTCTTC	CAWSVLARNEQFF
.	TRBV11-2	.	TRBJ1-3	TGTGCCAGCAGCTTTTCAGGGCGCTCTGGAAACACCATATATTTT	CASSFSGRSGNTIYF
.	TRBV28	.	TRBJ1-1	TGTGCCAGCAGCTCTTACACTGAAGCTTTCTTT	CASSSYTEAFF
.	TRBV5-6	TRBD1	TRBJ2-3	TGTGCCAGCAGCTTGGGGACAGGGTGGACAGATACGCAGTATTTT	CASSLGTGWTDTQYF
.	TRBV7-8	TRBD1	TRBJ1-2	TGTGCCAGCAGCTTCGGGACAGCTAAAACTAACTATGGCTACACCTTC	CASSFGTAKTNYGYTF
few	TRBV2	.	TRBJ2-6	TGTGCCAGCAGTGAATCTTGGACACCACTTTTGCGGGGGGCCAACGTCCTGACTTTC	CASSESWTPLLRGANVLTF
.	TRBV30	.	TRBJ1-1	TGTGCCTGGAGTGTACGAAGAGCAGGGACTGAAGCTTTCTTT	CAWSVRRAGTEAFF
few	TRBV7-9	TRBD2	TRBJ2-7	TGTGCCAGCAGCTTAAGACTAGCGGGGTCCTACGAGCAGTACTTC	CASSLRLAGSYEQYF